This TCR beta chain appears in the sequencing data of a study of blood T cell repertoires in COVID-19. Study-level background: PBMCs, B-cell-depleted T cells, or T cells provided the cDNA or gDNA that made up the material.

This CDR3 is 16 amino acids long. The V end was cut by 5 bases, the J end by 5 bases, with 21 bases between. Germline lookup yields CDR1 LGHNT and CDR2 FRNRAP. Methods used by the authors: Estimation of nucleated cell counts relied on the amplification of reference gene primers. Clones were read by immunoSEQ multiplex PCR, and TCRdb kept only the in-frame ones, dropping some. That table gives V, J and clone size, and the DNA gave D and trimming. The sample contains about 220,000 clones, more than 75% of which appear only once. Sequenced sample: peripheral blood. This TCR came from a man in his forties with active or convalescent COVID-19. The chain links TRBV12-5 to TRBJ1-2; weak D call: TRBD1 (6 bases). CDR3 region: CASGTYPGGAWYGYTF. The CDR3 DNA is TGTGCTAGTGGTACGTATCCGGGGGGCGCATGGTATGGCTACACCTTC.